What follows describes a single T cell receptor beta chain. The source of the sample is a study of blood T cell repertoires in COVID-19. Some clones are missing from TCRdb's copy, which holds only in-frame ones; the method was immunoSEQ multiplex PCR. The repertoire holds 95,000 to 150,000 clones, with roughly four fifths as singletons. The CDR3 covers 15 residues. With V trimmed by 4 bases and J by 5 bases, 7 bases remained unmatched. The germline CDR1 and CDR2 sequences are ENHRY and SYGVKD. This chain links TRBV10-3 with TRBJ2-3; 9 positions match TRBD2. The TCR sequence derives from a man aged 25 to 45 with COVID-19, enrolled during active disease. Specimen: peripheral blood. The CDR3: CAISGGLANRDTQYF. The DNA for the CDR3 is TGTGCCATCAGTGGGGGACTAGCAAACAGAGATACGCAGTATTTT.